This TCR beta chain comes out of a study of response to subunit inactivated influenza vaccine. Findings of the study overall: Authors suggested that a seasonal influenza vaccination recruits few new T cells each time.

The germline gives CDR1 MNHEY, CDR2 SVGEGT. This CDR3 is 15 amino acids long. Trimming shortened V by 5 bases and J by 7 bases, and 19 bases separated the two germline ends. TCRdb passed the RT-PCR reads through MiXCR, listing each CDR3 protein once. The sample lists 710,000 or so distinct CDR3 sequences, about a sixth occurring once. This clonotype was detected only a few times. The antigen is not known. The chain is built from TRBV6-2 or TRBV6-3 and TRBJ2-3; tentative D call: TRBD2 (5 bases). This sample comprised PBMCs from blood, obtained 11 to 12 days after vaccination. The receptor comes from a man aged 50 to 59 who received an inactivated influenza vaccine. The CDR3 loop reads CASSPAGFTVNTQYF. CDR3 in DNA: TGTGCCAGCAGTCCGGCGGGCTTCACGGTAAATACGCAGTATTTT.